These 22 T cell receptor beta chains share one sample of origin, sequenced in a study of beta chain features in type 1 diabetes. What was sequenced were expressed TCRB transcripts, since all of the isolated RNA had been reverse transcribed. Some clones are missing from TCRdb's copy, which holds only in-frame ones; the method was immunoSEQ multiplex PCR. The sample includes about 290,000 clones, 7% to 9% seen only once; the top ten take roughly 1%. Sequencing was performed on central memory CD4+ T cells from blood. Receptors originate from a woman aged 18-30 years in good health.

A few counts support this clone. This chain connects TRBV27 to TRBJ1-2; 7 bases are a match to TRBD1. Per germline, CDR1 MNHEY and CDR2 SMNVEV (reference sequence). The trim removed 0 bases at V and 9 bases at J, leaving 7 bases unmatched. This CDR3 has 14 amino acids. CDR3 in DNA: TGTGCCAGCAGTTTATCCCGACAGGGAAGCCGCTACACCTTC. Its translation is CASSLSRQGSRYTF.

The rearrangement uses TRBV2 and TRBJ1-4; 9 bases align to TRBD1. CDR1 and CDR2 from the germline V gene are SNHLY and FYNNEI. The CDR3 length is 14 residues. Trimming cost V 5 bases and J 5 bases; bases outside gene matches: 3. In DNA, the CDR3 is TGTGCCAGCAGTCCGGACAGGGGAAATGAAAAACTGTTTTTT. It is translated as CASSPDRGNEKLFF.

This clone was observed a few times. The rearrangement uses TRBV11-2 and TRBJ1-2; TRBD1 matches 8 bases. Unmatched junction bases numbered 16, after V lost 6 bases and J lost 7 bases. Per germline, CDR1 SGHAT and CDR2 FQNNGV. The length of the CDR3 is 16 residues. The chain's CDR3 is CASRPQGAVLMSGYTF. CDR3 DNA: TGTGCCAGCAGACCGCAGGGGGCTGTTTTGATGAGTGGCTACACCTTC.

The gene calls are TRBV7-3 and TRBJ2-1; the match to TRBD2 covers 8 bases. The trim removed 2 bases at V and 9 bases at J, leaving 12 bases unmatched. From germline, CDR1 is SGHTA and CDR2 FQGTGA. CDR3 length: 16 residues. This chain's CDR3 is CASSLEWDREGGEQFF. CDR3 bases: TGTGCCAGCAGCTTAGAGTGGGATCGGGAGGGAGGTGAGCAGTTCTTC.

This chain uses TRBV6-5 with TRBJ1-3; no clear D. Looked up from germline, CDR1 is MNHEY and CDR2 is SVGAGI. With 6 bases removed from V and 2 bases from J, the gap between germline ends came to 14 bases. CDR3 length equals 15 residues. CDR3 residues: CASRLGLFAGNTIYF. CDR3 coding DNA: TGTGCCAGCAGACTCGGCCTTTTCGCTGGAAACACCATATATTTT.

This clone occurred a few times. CDR3 sequence: CASSELVSDFYEQYV. The CDR3 nucleotides are TGTGCCAGCAGTGAATTAGTATCGGACTTCTACGAGCAGTACGTC. The chain uses TRBV25-1 and TRBJ2-7, with a weak D call TRBD2 (5 bases). Deletions cut 1 base from V and 3 bases from J, with 13 bases between. CDR3 length: 15 residues. Germline V CDR1 and CDR2: MGHDK, SYGVNS.

V usage is TRBV6-1 and J usage is TRBJ2-1, with TRBD1 matching 8 bases. Germline CDR1 reads MNHNS; CDR2 reads SASEGT. With 3 bases clipped from V and 9 bases from J, the junction kept 19 bases outside the gene matches. The CDR3 loop spans 18 amino acids. As DNA, the CDR3 is TGTGCCAGCAGTGAGAGGGGCCTGGACAGGGTCCTCTTGGGTGAGCAGTTCTTC. Protein: CASSERGLDRVLLGEQFF.

There are a few counts of this clone. This chain joins TRBV5-4 and TRBJ2-5; tentative D call: TRBD2 (5 bases). The germline gives CDR1 SGHNT, CDR2 YYREEE (reference sequence). The CDR3 is 15 amino acids. The V and J ends lost 1 base and 2 bases respectively, with 12 bases between them. CDR3 sequence: CASSLSFGGQETQYF. The CDR3 DNA reads TGTGCCAGCAGCTTGTCATTCGGCGGGCAAGAGACCCAGTACTTC.

J is TRBJ2-2 and V is TRBV5-4; 10 nucleotides match TRBD1. This CDR3 spans 16 amino acids. Germline trimming cut 7 bases from V and 6 bases from J; bases unmatched to any gene: 12. The germline gives CDR1 SGHNT, CDR2 YYREEE (reference sequence). Here the CDR3 reads CASSSRDRGLAGELFF. CDR3 nucleotides: TGTGCCAGCTCCTCCAGGGACAGGGGACTCGCCGGGGAGCTGTTTTTT.

The chain combines TRBV4-2 with TRBJ2-1; 10 nucleotides agree with TRBD1. The CDR3 is made up of 13 amino acids. Trimming removed 7 bases from V and 8 bases from J; junction bases left unmatched: 5. Germline loops: CDR1 LGHNA, CDR2 YNFKEQ. CDR3 sequence: CASNRDRGDEQFF. Here the CDR3 DNA reads TGTGCCAGCAATCGGGACAGGGGAGATGAGCAGTTCTTC.

This clone was detected only once. The chain combines TRBV4-3 with TRBJ2-7; the D is unclear. The germline V gene has CDR1 LGHNA and CDR2 YSLEER. There are 14 residues in the CDR3. V was cut by 5 bases and J by 2 bases, with 13 bases left in between. CDR3 amino acids: CASSLGICPYEQYV. DNA of the CDR3: TGCGCCAGCAGCTTAGGTATATGCCCCTACGAGCAGTACGTC.

The chain recombines TRBV4-1 with TRBJ2-2; no reliable D call. This CDR3 has 16 residues. With 1 base removed from V and 1 base from J, the gap between germline ends came to 10 bases. Germline CDR1 MGHRA, CDR2 YSYEKL. This chain's CDR3 is CASSQGTNRNTGELFF. CDR3 bases: TGCGCCAGCAGCCAAGGTACAAACAGGAACACCGGGGAGCTGTTTTTT.

The sample holds a few counts of this clone. The genes are TRBV14 and TRBJ1-2; D might be TRBD1 (5 bases). Between the trimmed V and J ends, which lost 1 base and 2 bases, there was a span of 11 bases. Germline CDR1 SGHDN, CDR2 FVKESK. This CDR3 comprises 15 residues. The DNA for the CDR3 is TGTGCCAGCAGCCAAGGGGGCAGGGTAAACTATGGCTACACCTTC. Protein: CASSQGGRVNYGYTF.

This sequence joins TRBV5-6 and TRBJ1-1; D perhaps matches TRBD1 (6 bases). Trimming removed 1 base at V and 6 bases at J, with 13 bases between. CDR3 length: 14 amino acids. Germline V CDR1 and CDR2: SGHDT, YYEEEE. CDR3 coding DNA: TGTGCCAGCAGCTTGATTCCAGGGGCGGCTGAAGCTTTCTTT. Encoded protein: CASSLIPGAAEAFF.

The rearrangement links TRBV10-3 to TRBJ2-3, with TRBD2 as a possible D gene (6 bases). Trimming removed 11 bases at V and 3 bases at J, with 9 bases between. The V gene's germline CDR1 is ENHRY and CDR2 SYGVKD. The CDR3 is 11 amino acids. The CDR3 DNA is TGTGCCGGCGGGGCTACAGATACGCAGTATTTT. It is translated as CAGGATDTQYF.

This clone was picked up a small number of times. This chain joins TRBV6-5 and TRBJ2-4; D is ambiguous. Germline V CDR1 and CDR2: MNHEY, SVGAGI. Trimming removed 7 bases at V and 6 bases at J, with 13 bases between. The CDR3 covers 13 residues. The DNA of the CDR3 is TGTGCCAGCAAGTCTCTAGTGGTAAACATTCAGTACTTC. It is translated as CASKSLVVNIQYF.

In the case of this clone: Its ends do not fully match the called genes, so a read error is possible. The rearrangement uses TRBV9 and TRBJ1-5; TRBD1 matches at 7 bases. Germline loops: CDR1 SGDLS, CDR2 YYNGEE. CDR3 length: 12 amino acids. The CDR3 spells CASSKAGQPQHF. The CDR3 DNA reads TGTGCCAGCAGCAAGGCGGGACAGCCGCAGCATTTT.

Regarding this clone: The same CDR3 is also encoded by other DNA sequences in this sample. The chain carries TRBV9 and TRBJ1-5; 8 bases agree with TRBD1. The junction had 1 base not matched to a gene; V was cut back by 3 bases and J by 2 bases. The germline CDR1 and CDR2 sequences are SGDLS and YYNGEE. The CDR3 extends over 14 amino acids. The CDR3 DNA follows: TGTGCCAGCAGCGCACAGGGGGGCAATCAGCCCCAGCATTTT. Its protein is CASSAQGGNQPQHF.

The sample holds many counts of this clone. The rearrangement uses TRBV7-2 and TRBJ1-3, with 7 bases aligning to TRBD1. In germline, CDR1 is SGHTA, CDR2 FQGNSA. There are 13 residues in the CDR3. With V trimmed by 4 bases and J by 6 bases, 3 bases remained unmatched. The CDR3 DNA sequence: TGTGCCAGCAGCTCGGGACAGATAAACACCATATATTTT. Protein: CASSSGQINTIYF.

The V gene is TRBV9, the J gene TRBJ2-7; 8 nucleotides match TRBD1. V gave up 4 bases and J gave up 3 bases; unmatched junction bases: 3. Germline loops: CDR1 SGDLS, CDR2 YYNGEE. The CDR3 has 13 residues. The CDR3 region is CASSKGQVYEQYF. DNA of the CDR3: TGTGCCAGCAGCAAGGGACAGGTCTACGAGCAGTACTTC.

This clone was seen a handful of times. The gene calls are TRBV15 and TRBJ2-5; maybe TRBD2 (6 bases). Trimming took 0 bases from V and 5 from J, leaving 22 bases between them. The CDR3 is 18 residues long. The germline V gene encodes CDR1 LNHNV and CDR2 YYDKDF (reference sequence). The CDR3 DNA reads as TGTGCCACCAGCAGAGACGGAGTCGTTAGCGGCTTGGGGGAGACCCAGTACTTC. It encodes CATSRDGVVSGLGETQYF.

This chain uses TRBV5-5 with TRBJ2-7; 14 bases map to TRBD2. Germline values: CDR1 SGHKS, CDR2 YYEKEE (reference sequence). Trimming at V came to 1 base and at J to 2 bases, leaving 5 bases not matched to a gene. This CDR3 region has 17 residues. CDR3 in DNA: TGTGCCAGCAGCTTGAGGACTAGCGGGGGGTTACCCTACGAGCAGTACGTC. Translated: CASSLRTSGGLPYEQYV.